This paragraph reports one T cell receptor (beta chain). The target antigen is unknown. This specimen comes from a study of cytotoxic CD8 clonotypes in ibrutinib-treated CLL. Germline V gene data show CDR1 as SGHAT and CDR2 as FQNNGV. Trimming took 4 bases from V and 0 from J; bases not matched to a gene: 3. The CDR3 length is 16 residues. The study's findings and limits: Clonality correlated strongly with circulating CD8+ T cells and exceeded age-matched healthy donors at baseline. Clonality went up at the time of ibrutinib response, stayed stable in sustained remission, and later dropped back toward its baseline level at progression. Contraction or stability on treatment characterized the public clonotypes, which were uncommon.

The sequencing depth, 1 in 200,000 to 1 in 1 million T cells, was the target. Libraries were prepared by immunoSEQ multiplex PCR; TCRdb keeps only in-frame clonotypes and omits some of them. The sample contains some 140,000 clones, around 90% of which appear only once. This specimen was PBMCs, taken after 12 months of ibrutinib treatment. The V call is TRBV11-2, the J call TRBJ2-6; 7 nucleotides match TRBD1. The source of this sequence is a human donor with chronic lymphocytic leukemia. The DNA for the CDR3 is TGTGCCAGCAGCTGGGGACAGATCTCTGGGGCCAACGTCCTGACTTTC. Encoded protein: CASSWGQISGANVLTF.